This is a list of T cell receptor beta chains from one sample in a study of PD-1 blockade in classical Hodgkin lymphoma. Assay used: immunoSEQ multiplex PCR; TCRdb lists only in-frame clones, some missing. The table has roughly 50,000 clones, approximately 89% seen once. Sequenced material: peripheral blood mononuclear cells (PBMCs), taken before the fourth cycle of nivolumab. Receptors were obtained from a human donor with classical Hodgkin lymphoma. CDR3s include the opening cysteine and the closing phenylalanine or tryptophan. D genes are given only for firm matches. For some rows the clone size is stated as once, few or many, or as a class when expanded; others skip it.

D	V	J	size	length	DNA	CDR3
TRBD1	TRBV6-4	TRBJ2-2	-	15	TGTGCCAGCAGTTCCCAGGGGGATGGCACCGGGGAGCTGTTTTTT	CASSSQGDGTGELFF
TRBD2	TRBV7-9	TRBJ2-7	few	15	TGTGCCAGCAGCTCCCCGGGACTAGGACTAAAGGAGCAGTACTTC	CASSSPGLGLKEQYF
-	TRBV5-1	TRBJ2-7	-	14	TGCGCCAGCAGCAATCCGGAGGGCATCTACGAGCAGTACTTC	CASSNPEGIYEQYF
TRBD2	TRBV19	TRBJ2-3	-	16	TGTGCCAGTAGTATAACCTGGACTAGCGGCACAGATACGCAGTATTTT	CASSITWTSGTDTQYF
TRBD1	TRBV5-1	TRBJ1-2	few	15	TGCGCCAGCAGCAACACAGGGGCCGCATCCTATGGCTACACCTTC	CASSNTGAASYGYTF
-	TRBV7-2	TRBJ1-3	-	15	TGTGCCAGCAGCCTCCGGGTGAGCTCTGGAAACACCATATATTTT	CASSLRVSSGNTIYF
-	TRBV18	TRBJ1-6	few	17	TGTGCCAGCTCATCCCTAACAGGCCAGGGGAATCATTCACCCCTCCACTTT	CASSSLTGQGNHSPLHF
-	TRBV6-1	TRBJ2-7	-	14	TGTGCCAGCAGTGGGACGCTCACCTCCTACGAGCAGTACTTC	CASSGTLTSYEQYF
TRBD1	TRBV28	TRBJ2-5	-	16	TGTGCCAGCAGTCCTCCTCGGGACAGCGACCTGCGTGACCAGTACTTC	CASSPPRDSDLRDQYF
TRBD1	TRBV2	TRBJ1-2	-	12	TGTGCCAGCGCCTGGACAGGGAATGGCTACACCTTC	CASAWTGNGYTF
TRBD1	TRBV2	TRBJ2-7	-	14	TGTGCCAGCAGACCCGGGACAGGCTCTTTCGAGCAGTACTTC	CASRPGTGSFEQYF
TRBD2	TRBV6-1	TRBJ2-5	-	15	TGTGCCAGCAGTGAGGAAGCGGGAGGAAGGGAGACCCAGTACTTC	CASSEEAGGRETQYF
-	TRBV4-1	TRBJ2-2	-	19	TGCGCCAGCAGCCAAGCCCCCCTCCCGGGGACGTCGAACACCGGGGAGCTGTTTTTT	CASSQAPLPGTSNTGELFF
TRBD2	TRBV2	TRBJ2-3	-	17	TGTGCCAGCAGTGGTGGGACTAGCGGGCCTAGGGCAGATACGCAGTATTTT	CASSGGTSGPRADTQYF
-	TRBV6-1	TRBJ2-2	few	16	TGTGCCAGCAGTGATAGGCCCGGGGAGGTAACCGGGGAGCTGTTTTTT	CASSDRPGEVTGELFF
TRBD1	TRBV7-9	TRBJ1-1	-	17	TGTGCCAGCAGCTTAGGACAGGGGGCCCTAATGAACACTGAAGCTTTCTTT	CASSLGQGALMNTEAFF
-	TRBV7-9	TRBJ2-3	-	13	TGTGCCAGCAGAACCACCCCTAGCGAGGCACAGTATTTT	CASRTTPSEAQYF
TRBD1	TRBV27	TRBJ2-7	-	15	TGTGCCAGCAGTCTGGGACAGGGATTCTCCTACGAGCAGTACTTC	CASSLGQGFSYEQYF
-	TRBV7-9	TRBJ1-2	-	17	TGTGCCAGCAGCTTAGAGTGGGACGGGATCTTCGGCTATGGCTACACCTTC	CASSLEWDGIFGYGYTF
TRBD2	TRBV14	TRBJ2-2	-	17	TGTGCCAGCAGCCGGCGAGCGGGAGCCGGAAACACCGGGGAGCTGTTTTTT	CASSRRAGAGNTGELFF
-	TRBV7-8	TRBJ1-1	-	14	TGTGCCAGCAGCTTAGCCGAGGGTGGGACTGAAGCTTTCTTT	CASSLAEGGTEAFF
-	TRBV7-9	TRBJ2-4	few	13	TGTGCCAGCAGCTTAAAAGGGCCGAACATTCAGTACTTC	CASSLKGPNIQYF
TRBD1	TRBV28	TRBJ2-7	-	14	TGTGCCAGCAGTGCCGGGACAGGGGCGGAGGAGCAGTACTTC	CASSAGTGAEEQYF
-	TRBV27	TRBJ1-4	-	15	TGTGCCAGCAGTACTCAAGGGGCAACTAATGAAAAACTGTTTTTT	CASSTQGATNEKLFF
TRBD2	TRBV5-4	TRBJ2-1	-	16	TGTGCCAGCAGCTTGGGAGGACTAGCGGGGGACAATGAGCAGTTCTTC	CASSLGGLAGDNEQFF
-	TRBV18	TRBJ2-2	-	15	TGTGCCAGCTCAACCGACACAGTCAACACCGGGGAGCTGTTTTTT	CASSTDTVNTGELFF
TRBD2	TRBV29-1	TRBJ2-3	-	16	TGCAGCGTTGGCGGGGGGAGTGGGAGGGCCGGTGATACGCAGTATTTT	CSVGGGSGRAGDTQYF
-	TRBV28	TRBJ1-4	-	17	TGTGCCAGCAGTCCGCCCTGGGAGCGAGGGGTAGGCGAAAAACTGTTTTTT	CASSPPWERGVGEKLFF
-	TRBV11-2	TRBJ1-4	-	17	TGTGCCAGCAGCCCGCTAAGAGGACAGCCAACTAATGAAAAACTGTTTTTT	CASSPLRGQPTNEKLFF
TRBD1	TRBV27	TRBJ2-5	-	15	TGTGCCAGCAGTCCAACCTCTCAGGGGGTTGAGACCCAGTACTTC	CASSPTSQGVETQYF
-	TRBV15	TRBJ1-2	-	14	TGTGCCACCAGCAGAGTCGAGGGTAACTATGGCTACACCTTC	CATSRVEGNYGYTF
-	TRBV5-6	TRBJ2-7	few	15	TGTGCCAGCAGCTTCCGGGCCCCGGGCCCCTACGAGCAGTACTTC	CASSFRAPGPYEQYF
-	TRBV29-1	TRBJ2-7	-	12	TGCAGCGTTGCCGACGGGACCTACGAGCAGTACTTC	CSVADGTYEQYF
-	TRBV2	TRBJ2-7	-	13	TGTGCCAGCAAAGGAGGCAGCTCCTACGAGCAGTACTTC	CASKGGSSYEQYF
-	TRBV6-6	TRBJ1-2	once	15	TGTGCCAGCAGTTACTCGATTGTCTCGGGCTATGGCTACACCTTC	CASSYSIVSGYGYTF
-	TRBV6-1	TRBJ2-1	-	14	TGTGCCAGCAGTGAATCCAGGCCTACCAATGAGCAGTTCTTC	CASSESRPTNEQFF
-	TRBV7-6	TRBJ1-1	-	15	TGTGCCAGCAGCTTAGCGCCAGGGCGAGGCACTGAAGCTTTCTTT	CASSLAPGRGTEAFF
-	TRBV5-1	TRBJ1-1	-	13	TGCGCCAGCAGTCCCCGGGGGAACACTGAAGCTTTCTTT	CASSPRGNTEAFF
-	TRBV28	TRBJ1-2	-	10	TGTGCCAGCAGTCAACACGGCTACACCTTC	CASSQHGYTF
-	TRBV19	TRBJ1-2	-	12	TGTGCCAGTAGTAACACAGGGCATGGCTACACCTTC	CASSNTGHGYTF
-	TRBV28	TRBJ1-4	once	15	TGTGCCAGCAGCCTCCAGCGGGCAACTAATGAAAAACTGTTTTTT	CASSLQRATNEKLFF
-	TRBV4-2	TRBJ1-3	once	15	TGTGCCAGCAGCCAAGATGCCGGGGACCGAAACACCATATATTTT	CASSQDAGDRNTIYF
-	TRBV28	TRBJ2-7	-	12	TGTGCCAGCAGTTTAGCAGCCTACGAGCAGTACTTC	CASSLAAYEQYF
-	TRBV6-5	TRBJ2-7	-	14	TGTGCCAGCAGTCGGACGGGAAGCTCCTACGAGCAGTACTTC	CASSRTGSSYEQYF
-	TRBV4-1	TRBJ1-2	-	17	TGCGCCAGCAGCCAAGAACCCCTAGTAGATGGGGACTATGGCTACACCTTC	CASSQEPLVDGDYGYTF
TRBD2	TRBV27	TRBJ2-7	-	15	TGTGCCAGCAGACCGAGCGGGGGGGCCTCCTACGAGCAGTACTTC	CASRPSGGASYEQYF
-	TRBV6-1	TRBJ2-7	-	11	TGTGCCAGCGGCACAATTTACGAGCAGTACTTC	CASGTIYEQYF
-	TRBV9	TRBJ1-6	-	14	TGTGCCAGCAGGGGGAATCTCGTACACTCACCCCTCCACTTT	CASRGNLVHSPLHF
-	TRBV6-1	TRBJ1-5	once	15	TGTGCCAGCAGTCCCCTGACAGGAGGTCATCAGCCCCAGCATTTT	CASSPLTGGHQPQHF
TRBD1	TRBV2	TRBJ1-6	few	15	TGTGCCAGCAGTGAAAGAGGGACAGGGTCTTCACCCCTCCACTTT	CASSERGTGSSPLHF
TRBD2	TRBV7-3	TRBJ2-1	-	17	TGTGCCAGCAGCCTGTTAGCCGGGACTACTTCCTACAATGAGCAGTTCTTC	CASSLLAGTTSYNEQFF
-	TRBV27	TRBJ2-3	-	14	TGTGCCAGCAGACCCCTAGGGTACTCAGATACGCAGTATTTT	CASRPLGYSDTQYF
-	TRBV2	TRBJ2-2	-	14	TGTGCCAGCAGTGCGCAGGGCGGAACCGGGGAGCTGTTTTTT	CASSAQGGTGELFF
-	TRBV9	TRBJ1-4	-	15	TGTGCCAGCAGCCCAAACCCCGGGTCTAATGAAAAACTGTTTTTT	CASSPNPGSNEKLFF
-	TRBV7-3	TRBJ1-1	-	13	TGTGCCAGCAGCTTATCGGGGAACACTGAAGCTTTCTTT	CASSLSGNTEAFF